This T cell receptor beta chain was sequenced during a study of T-cell memory formation after mild COVID-19. This clonotype was found a few times. TCRdb fed the 5' RACE reads into MiXCR, producing one record per CDR3 protein. The sample includes under 650,000 distinct CDR3 sequences, roughly 18% of them seen just once. Germline V gene data show CDR1 as SGHVS and CDR2 as FNYEAQ. This CDR3 spans 14 amino acids. The V and J ends lost 1 base and 6 bases respectively, with 10 bases between them. The source is an adult woman who had mild COVID-19 (a few samples of this study predate the infection). Cell type and time point are not known. The chain couples TRBV7-6 to TRBJ2-1; D not certain. Sequencing used PBMCs or a T cell subset sorted from them (not recorded which). The CDR3 nucleotides read TGTGCCAGCAGCTTAGAACGCCTCGCCAATGAGCAGTTCTTC. This codes for CASSLERLANEQFF.